The rows below give T cell receptor beta chains drawn from one sample of a study of naive and memory T cell subsets. TCRdb re-derived calls from the UMI-ligation and nested PCR reads in MiXCR, one entry per CDR3 protein. The sample has some 82,000 distinct CDR3 sequences; 11% are singletons. The sample consisted of naive CD4+ T cells from blood. Receptors originate from a human donor in good health. Each CDR3 is given with its conserved first and last residue. D genes are given only for firm matches. Clone sizes are given selectively: once, few, many, or a class where the clone is expanded.

>TRBV6-2/TRBV6-3|TRBJ1-5|.|.
CASSYNPYSNQPQHF
TGTGCCAGCAGTTACAATCCTTATAGCAATCAGCCCCAGCATTTT
>TRBV6-6|TRBJ1-1|TRBD1|many
CASSYGQGRGNTEAFF
TGTGCCAGCAGCTACGGACAGGGGCGAGGGAACACTGAAGCTTTCTTT
>TRBV4-3|TRBJ2-7|TRBD1|many
CASSQDGTGNRYEQYF
TGCGCCAGCAGCCAAGACGGGACAGGGAACCGCTACGAGCAGTACTTC
>TRBV15|TRBJ2-7|TRBD1|few
CATSRDRGLFYEQYF
TGTGCCACCAGCAGAGACAGGGGGCTGTTCTACGAGCAGTACTTC
>TRBV15|TRBJ2-7|TRBD1|.
CATSRRGGPEQYF
TGTGCCACCAGCAGACGAGGGGGCCCCGAGCAGTACTTC
>TRBV3-1|TRBJ2-7|.|many
CASTSVGEQYF
TGTGCCAGCACCTCGGTCGGCGAGCAGTACTTC
>TRBV18|TRBJ2-5|.|.
CASSPRRDSGPTQYF
TGTGCCAGCTCACCCCGGAGGGACAGTGGGCCGACCCAGTACTTC
>TRBV21-1|TRBJ1-2|.|few
CASLDRGYGYTF
TGTGCCAGCTTAGACAGGGGCTATGGCTACACCTTC
>TRBV12-3/TRBV12-4|TRBJ1-6|.|.
CASSPGGPDNSPLHF
TGTGCCAGCAGCCCGGGGGGGCCCGATAATTCACCCCTCCACTTT
>TRBV5-1|TRBJ2-5|.|.
CASSLPSVGRETQYF
TGCGCCAGCAGCTTGCCCAGCGTGGGACGAGAGACCCAGTACTTC
>TRBV12-3/TRBV12-4|TRBJ2-7|TRBD1|many
CASSSPRTGFNEQYF
TGTGCCAGCAGTTCTCCGAGGACAGGGTTCAACGAGCAGTACTTC
>TRBV5-1|TRBJ2-7|TRBD1|once
CATNTFPGQGVCEQYF
TGCGCCACCAACACCTTTCCGGGACAGGGTGTTTGCGAGCAGTACTTC
>TRBV30|TRBJ2-7|.|.
CAWSDGSHYEQYF
TGTGCCTGGAGTGACGGATCACACTACGAGCAGTACTTC
>TRBV19|TRBJ2-1|TRBD2|.
CASSIASGRVNEQFF
TGTGCCAGTAGTATAGCTAGCGGGAGAGTCAATGAGCAGTTCTTC
>TRBV3-1|TRBJ2-3|TRBD2|few
CASSHPGLAGGPTDTQYF
TGTGCCAGCAGCCACCCGGGACTAGCGGGAGGGCCGACAGATACGCAGTATTTT
>TRBV25-1|TRBJ2-7|.|few
CASSITGREQYF
TGTGCCAGCAGTATAACAGGACGCGAGCAGTACTTC
>TRBV7-2|TRBJ1-1|.|.
CASSLYAGTTEAFF
TGTGCCAGCAGCTTATACGCGGGGACGACTGAAGCTTTCTTT
>TRBV19|TRBJ1-5|TRBD1|many
CASDGWTRGQGAPPQHF
TGTGCCAGTGATGGATGGACACGCGGACAGGGGGCACCCCCACAGCATTTT
>TRBV5-1|TRBJ2-1|TRBD1|few
CASSLGTGSYNEQFF
TGCGCCAGCAGCTTGGGGACAGGGAGTTACAATGAGCAGTTCTTC
>TRBV5-1|TRBJ2-2|.|few
CASSLEPGQPTGELFF
TGCGCCAGCAGCTTGGAGCCCGGACAGCCTACCGGGGAGCTGTTTTTT
>TRBV12-5|TRBJ2-7|.|.
CASGPPNSPRYNEQYF
TGTGCTAGTGGTCCCCCGAATAGCCCGAGATACAACGAGCAGTACTTC
>TRBV14|TRBJ2-5|.|.
CASSQDKGEETQYF
TGTGCCAGCAGCCAAGATAAGGGGGAAGAGACCCAGTACTTC
>TRBV6-5|TRBJ1-2|TRBD1|.
CASSYSATGGRGYTF
TGTGCCAGCAGTTACTCGGCAACAGGGGGAAGAGGCTACACCTTC
>TRBV7-2|TRBJ2-1|.|.
CASSLVARRNEQFF
TGTGCCAGCAGCTTAGTTGCGCGGAGGAATGAGCAGTTCTTC
>TRBV7-9|TRBJ2-3|.|many
CASSTKTGAITDTQYF
TGTGCCAGCAGCACAAAGACAGGCGCAATCACAGATACGCAGTATTTT
>TRBV7-2|TRBJ2-3|TRBD2|many
CASRPGLASTDTQYF
TGTGCCAGCAGACCAGGACTAGCGAGCACAGATACGCAGTATTTT
>TRBV6-6|TRBJ2-2|.|few
CASSYSVSNTGELFF
TGTGCCAGCAGTTACTCGGTTTCGAACACCGGGGAGCTGTTTTTT
>TRBV7-8|TRBJ2-7|TRBD2|few
CASSILEDSGGVGYEQYF
TGTGCCAGCAGCATTCTGGAGGATAGCGGGGGTGTGGGGTACGAGCAGTACTTC